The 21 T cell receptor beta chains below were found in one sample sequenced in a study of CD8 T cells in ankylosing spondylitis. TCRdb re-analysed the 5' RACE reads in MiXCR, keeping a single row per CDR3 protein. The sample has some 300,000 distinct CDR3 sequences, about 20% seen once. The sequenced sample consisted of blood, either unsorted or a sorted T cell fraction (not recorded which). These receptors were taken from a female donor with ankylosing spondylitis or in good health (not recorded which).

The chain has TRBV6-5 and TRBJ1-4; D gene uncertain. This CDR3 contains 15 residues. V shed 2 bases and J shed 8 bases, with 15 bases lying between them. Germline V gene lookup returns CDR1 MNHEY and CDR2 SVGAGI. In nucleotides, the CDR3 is TGTGCCAGCAGTTACCGCGAGGCGTCGGGGGAAAAACTGTTTTTT. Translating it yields CASSYREASGEKLFF.

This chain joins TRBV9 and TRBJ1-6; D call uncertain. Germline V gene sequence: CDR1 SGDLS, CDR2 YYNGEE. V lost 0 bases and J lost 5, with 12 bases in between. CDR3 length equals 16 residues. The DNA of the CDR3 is TGTGCCAGCAGCGTAGCCCTCGGAGGCGATAATTCACCCCTCCACTTT. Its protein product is CASSVALGGDNSPLHF.

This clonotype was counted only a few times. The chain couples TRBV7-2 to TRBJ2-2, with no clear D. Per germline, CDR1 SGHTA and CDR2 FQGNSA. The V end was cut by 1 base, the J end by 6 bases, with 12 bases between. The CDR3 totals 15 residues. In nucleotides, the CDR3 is TGTGCCAGCAGCTTAGGGACGGCAGGAGCCGGGGAGCTGTTTTTT. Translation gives CASSLGTAGAGELFF.

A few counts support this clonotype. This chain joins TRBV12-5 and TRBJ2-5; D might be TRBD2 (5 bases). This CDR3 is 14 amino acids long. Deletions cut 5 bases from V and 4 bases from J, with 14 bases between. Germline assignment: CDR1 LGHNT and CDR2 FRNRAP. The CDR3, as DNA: TGTGCTAGTGGTGGCCCGGGGTCCGGAGAGACCCAGTACTTC. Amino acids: CASGGPGSGETQYF.

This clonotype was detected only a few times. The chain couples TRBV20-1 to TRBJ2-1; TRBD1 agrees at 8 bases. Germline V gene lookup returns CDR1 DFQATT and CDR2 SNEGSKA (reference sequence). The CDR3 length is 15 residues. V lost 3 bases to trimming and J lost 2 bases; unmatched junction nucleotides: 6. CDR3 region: CSASSRGRAYNEQFF. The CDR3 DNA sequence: TGCAGTGCTAGTTCCAGGGGGCGAGCCTACAATGAGCAGTTCTTC.

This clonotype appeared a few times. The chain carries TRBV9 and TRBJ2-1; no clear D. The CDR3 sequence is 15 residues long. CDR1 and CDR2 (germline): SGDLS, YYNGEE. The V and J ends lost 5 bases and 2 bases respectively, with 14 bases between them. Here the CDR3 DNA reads TGTGCCAGCAGTGGAAAGCTATCCCCCTACAATGAGCAGTTCTTC. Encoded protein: CASSGKLSPYNEQFF.

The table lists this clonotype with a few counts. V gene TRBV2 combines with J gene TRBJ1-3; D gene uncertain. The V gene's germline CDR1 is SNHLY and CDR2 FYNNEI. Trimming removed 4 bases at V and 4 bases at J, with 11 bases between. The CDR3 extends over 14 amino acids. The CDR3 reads CASSVGGHGNTIYF. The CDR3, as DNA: TGTGCCAGCAGTGTCGGAGGGCACGGAAACACCATATATTTT. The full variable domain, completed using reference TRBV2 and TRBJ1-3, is EPEVTQTPSHQVTQMGQEVILRCVPISNHLYFYWYRQILGQKVEFLVSFYNNEISEKSEIFDDQFSVERPDGSNFTLKIRSTKLEDSAMYFCASSVGGHGNTIYFGEGSWLTVV.

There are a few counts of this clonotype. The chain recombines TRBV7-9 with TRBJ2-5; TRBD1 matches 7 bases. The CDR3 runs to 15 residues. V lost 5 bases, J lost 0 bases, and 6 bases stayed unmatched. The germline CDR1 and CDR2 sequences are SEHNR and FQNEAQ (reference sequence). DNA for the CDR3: TGTGCCAGCAGCCTTCGAGGGACAGACCAAGAGACCCAGTACTTC. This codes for CASSLRGTDQETQYF.

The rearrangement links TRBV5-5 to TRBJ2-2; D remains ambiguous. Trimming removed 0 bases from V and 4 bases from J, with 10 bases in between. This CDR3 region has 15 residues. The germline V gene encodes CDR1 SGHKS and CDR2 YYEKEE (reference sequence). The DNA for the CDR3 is TGTGCCAGCAGCTTGGAAGTCTGGGGCACCGGGGAGCTGTTTTTT. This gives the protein CASSLEVWGTGELFF.

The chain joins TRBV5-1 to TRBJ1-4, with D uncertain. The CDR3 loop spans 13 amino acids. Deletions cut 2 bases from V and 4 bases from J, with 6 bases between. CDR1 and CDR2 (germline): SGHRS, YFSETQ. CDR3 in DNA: TGCGCCAGCAGCTTATGGGATAATGAAAAACTGTTTTTT. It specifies CASSLWDNEKLFF.

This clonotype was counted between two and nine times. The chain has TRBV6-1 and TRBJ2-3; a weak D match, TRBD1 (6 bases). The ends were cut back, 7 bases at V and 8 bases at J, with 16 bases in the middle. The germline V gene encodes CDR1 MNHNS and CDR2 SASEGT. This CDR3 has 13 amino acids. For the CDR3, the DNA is TGTGCCAGCACCCCTACAGGGCTCCCTACGCAGTATTTT. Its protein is CASTPTGLPTQYF.

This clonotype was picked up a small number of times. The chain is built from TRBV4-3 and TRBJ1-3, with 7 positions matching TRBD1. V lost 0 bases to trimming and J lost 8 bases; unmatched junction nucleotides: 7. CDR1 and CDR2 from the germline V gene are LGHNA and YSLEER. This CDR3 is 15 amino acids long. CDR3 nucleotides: TGCGCCAGCAGCCAAGAAACAGGGGCAGCGGACACCATATATTTT. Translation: CASSQETGAADTIYF.

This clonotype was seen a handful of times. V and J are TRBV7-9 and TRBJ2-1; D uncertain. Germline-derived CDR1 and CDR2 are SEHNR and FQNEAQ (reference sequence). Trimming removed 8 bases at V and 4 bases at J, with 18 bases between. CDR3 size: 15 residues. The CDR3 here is CASVPDTDRYNEQFF. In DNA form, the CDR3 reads TGTGCCAGCGTCCCAGACACGGACCGATACAATGAGCAGTTCTTC. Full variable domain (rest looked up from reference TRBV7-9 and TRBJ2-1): DTGVSQNPRHKITKRGQNVTFRCDPISEHNRLYWYRQTLGQGPEFLTYFQNEAQLEKSRLLSDRFSAERPKGSFSTLEIQRTEQGDSAMYLCASVPDTDRYNEQFFGPGTRLTVL.

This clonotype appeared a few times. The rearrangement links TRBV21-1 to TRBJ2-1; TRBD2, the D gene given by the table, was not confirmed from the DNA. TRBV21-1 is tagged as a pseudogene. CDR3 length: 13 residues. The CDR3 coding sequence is TGTGCCAGCAGCAAAGAAGGTGGGAGGGAGCAGTTCTTC. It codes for CASSKEGGREQFF.

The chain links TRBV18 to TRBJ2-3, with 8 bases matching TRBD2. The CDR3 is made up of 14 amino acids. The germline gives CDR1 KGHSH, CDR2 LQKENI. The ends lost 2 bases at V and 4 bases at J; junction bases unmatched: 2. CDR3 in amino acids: CASSPAGGPDTQYF. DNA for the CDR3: TGTGCCAGCTCACCAGCGGGGGGCCCAGATACGCAGTATTTT.

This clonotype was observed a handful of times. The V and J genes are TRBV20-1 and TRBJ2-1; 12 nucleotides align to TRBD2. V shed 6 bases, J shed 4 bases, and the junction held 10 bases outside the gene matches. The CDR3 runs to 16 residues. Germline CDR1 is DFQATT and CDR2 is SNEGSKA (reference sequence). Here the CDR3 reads CSAKRGLAGTYNEQFF. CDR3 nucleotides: TGCAGTGCAAAACGAGGACTAGCGGGAACTTACAATGAGCAGTTCTTC.

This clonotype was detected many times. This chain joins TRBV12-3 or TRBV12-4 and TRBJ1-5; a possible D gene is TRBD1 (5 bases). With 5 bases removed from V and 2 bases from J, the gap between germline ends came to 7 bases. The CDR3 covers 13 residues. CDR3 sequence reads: CASSRDGNQPQHF. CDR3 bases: TGTGCCAGCAGTCGGGACGGCAATCAGCCCCAGCATTTT.

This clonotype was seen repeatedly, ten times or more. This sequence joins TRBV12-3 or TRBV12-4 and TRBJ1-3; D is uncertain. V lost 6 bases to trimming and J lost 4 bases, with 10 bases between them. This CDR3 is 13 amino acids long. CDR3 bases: TGTGCCAGCAGGCACAGTTCGGGAAACACCATATATTTT. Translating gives CASRHSSGNTIYF.

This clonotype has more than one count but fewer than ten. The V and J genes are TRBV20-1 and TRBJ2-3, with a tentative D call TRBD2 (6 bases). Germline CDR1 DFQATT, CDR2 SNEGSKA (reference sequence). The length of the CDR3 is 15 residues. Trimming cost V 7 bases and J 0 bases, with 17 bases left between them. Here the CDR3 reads CSDRSGGTSTDTQYF. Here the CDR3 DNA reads TGCAGTGATCGGTCTGGCGGGACTAGCACAGATACGCAGTATTTT.

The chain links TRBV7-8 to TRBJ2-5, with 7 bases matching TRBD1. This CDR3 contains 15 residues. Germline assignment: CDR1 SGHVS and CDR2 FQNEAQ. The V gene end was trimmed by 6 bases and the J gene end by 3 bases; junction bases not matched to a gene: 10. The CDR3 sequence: CASRSFRGTEETQYF. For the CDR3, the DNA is TGTGCCAGCAGATCCTTCAGGGGGACCGAAGAGACCCAGTACTTC.

The CDR3 region has the DNA TGTGCCTCCCGGGGCAGTGGGACTTACGAGCAGTACTTC. This translates into CASRGSGTYEQYF. The chain couples TRBV27 to TRBJ2-7; a weak D match, TRBD2 (6 bases). Germline V lookup: CDR1 MNHEY, CDR2 SMNVEV (reference sequence). The CDR3 spans 13 residues. Trimming left V 11 bases short and J 4 bases short, with 18 bases between.